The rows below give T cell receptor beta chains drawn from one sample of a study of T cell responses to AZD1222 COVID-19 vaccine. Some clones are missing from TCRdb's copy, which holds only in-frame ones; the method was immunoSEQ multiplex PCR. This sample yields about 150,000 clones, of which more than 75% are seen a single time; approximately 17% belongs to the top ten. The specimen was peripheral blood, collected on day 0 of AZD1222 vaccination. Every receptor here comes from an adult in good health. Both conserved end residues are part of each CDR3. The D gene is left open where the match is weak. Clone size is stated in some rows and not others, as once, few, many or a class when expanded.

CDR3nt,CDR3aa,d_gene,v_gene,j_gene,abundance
TGTGCCAGCAGCCAAGTCGCACTCTCTGGAAACACCATATATTTT,CASSQVALSGNTIYF,NA,TRBV3-1/TRBV3-2,TRBJ1-3,once
TGTGCCAGCGTACTCGGAAGGGGGAATTCACCCCTCCACTTT,CASVLGRGNSPLHF,NA,TRBV5-5,TRBJ1-6,NA
TGTGCCAGCAGCTTCACCGGGACAGCCTACGAGCAGTACTTC,CASSFTGTAYEQYF,TRBD1,TRBV11-3,TRBJ2-7,NA
TGTGCCAGCAGCCAAGATATAGGGACAGTGGTCCAGCCCCAGCATTTT,CASSQDIGTVVQPQHF,TRBD1,TRBV4-2,TRBJ1-5,NA
TGTGCCAGCAGCATCCGTTTCTTT,CASSIRFF,NA,TRBV21-1,TRBJ1-1,NA
TGTGCCAGCAGCTCCTCAGGGAAAACCTACTCCGGGGAGCTGTTTTTT,CASSSSGKTYSGELFF,NA,TRBV5-4,TRBJ2-2,NA
TGTGCCAGCAGCCAGGGACAGGGCAATCAGCCCCAGCATTTT,CASSQGQGNQPQHF,TRBD1,TRBV7-6,TRBJ1-5,once
TGTGCCAGCAGCTTAGGGAGGCCCGGGCCAGTTGATTCACCCCTCCACTTT,CASSLGRPGPVDSPLHF,NA,TRBV13,TRBJ1-6,NA
TGTGCCAGCAGCTTTCAGGGGGGGCGGGGGTGCTCCTACGAGCAGTACTTC,CASSFQGGRGCSYEQYF,NA,TRBV7-2,TRBJ2-7,NA
TGTGCCAGCAGCATATATAGCACCTTAGATGAGCAGTTCTTC,CASSIYSTLDEQFF,NA,TRBV11-1,TRBJ2-1,NA
TGTGCCAGCAGCCCACCACAGGGCCCCTACGAGCAGTACTTC,CASSPPQGPYEQYF,NA,TRBV7-8,TRBJ2-7,NA
TGTGCCAGCACCCTCGCGACAGGGGGCTTTTACGAGCAGTACTTC,CASTLATGGFYEQYF,TRBD1,TRBV6-6,TRBJ2-7,once
TGCAGCGTTGAAGTGGGGACTAACTATGGCTACACCTTC,CSVEVGTNYGYTF,NA,TRBV29-1,TRBJ1-2,NA
TGCAGTGCTAGACACGAAGAGACCCAGTACTTC,CSARHEETQYF,NA,TRBV20-1,TRBJ2-5,NA
TGTGCCAGCAGTATTATTTGGAATCAGCCCCAGCATTTT,CASSIIWNQPQHF,NA,TRBV7-2,TRBJ1-5,NA
TGTGCCAGCAGTTTTGGGACGCTTGGAGGGTATGGCTACACCTTC,CASSFGTLGGYGYTF,NA,TRBV27,TRBJ1-2,NA
TGTGCCAGCAGCCCAGGGGCTTTGAACACTGAAGCTTTCTTT,CASSPGALNTEAFF,NA,TRBV28,TRBJ1-1,NA
TGTGCCAGCAGCGTAGGGCCCAGGCCGGAGGGGCATCAGCCCCAGCATTTT,CASSVGPRPEGHQPQHF,NA,TRBV9,TRBJ1-5,NA
TGTGCCAGCAGCAACCTCCAGGGGGCGCGTGAAAAACTGTTTTTT,CASSNLQGAREKLFF,TRBD1,TRBV11-1,TRBJ1-4,NA
TGTGCCAGCAGTTACCCGGGACAGATGCACTATGGCTACACCTTC,CASSYPGQMHYGYTF,TRBD1,TRBV6-2/TRBV6-3,TRBJ1-2,NA
TGTGCCAGTACCGGGACAGGGGTTTATGGCTACACCTTC,CASTGTGVYGYTF,TRBD1,TRBV12-3/TRBV12-4,TRBJ1-2,NA
TGTGCCAGCAGCCCGCGTTCGGGCCTCTATGGCTACACCTTC,CASSPRSGLYGYTF,NA,TRBV5-6,TRBJ1-2,NA
TGTGCCTTCCGTGGCAGTCCTGGAAACACCATATATTTT,CAFRGSPGNTIYF,NA,TRBV30,TRBJ1-3,NA
TGCGCCAGCAGCCAAGGGCCCCCGGACTCCTACAATGAGCAGTTCTTC,CASSQGPPDSYNEQFF,NA,TRBV4-3,TRBJ2-1,NA
TGCGCCAGCAGCTTGGGTCAGCAAGAAAAACTGTTTTTT,CASSLGQQEKLFF,NA,TRBV5-1,TRBJ1-4,NA
TGTGCCAGCAGTTACGGGGCTGAAGCTTTCTTT,CASSYGAEAFF,NA,TRBV6-2/TRBV6-3,TRBJ1-1,NA
TGTGCCAGCAGCTTACTCCCGCGCCCTAGCGGGGATCTTAGCTCCTACAATGAGCAGTTCTTC,CASSLLPRPSGDLSSYNEQFF,TRBD2,TRBV7-3,TRBJ2-1,NA
TGTGCCAGCAGCTTAGAAGGGGGAACCGGGGAGCTGTTTTTT,CASSLEGGTGELFF,NA,TRBV11-2,TRBJ2-2,NA
TGTGCCAGCCGGTCCAATCAGCCCCAGCATTTT,CASRSNQPQHF,NA,TRBV6-5,TRBJ1-5,NA
TGTGCCAGCAGTCGAGGGTTGGGCAATCAGCCCCAGCATTTT,CASSRGLGNQPQHF,NA,TRBV27,TRBJ1-5,once
TGTGCCAGCAGCCCTCGGGCAGCCTCCTACGAGCAGTACTTC,CASSPRAASYEQYF,NA,TRBV13,TRBJ2-7,NA
TGTGCCAGTAGTCCTGGGACAGACCTTAGCACAGATACGCAGTATTTT,CASSPGTDLSTDTQYF,TRBD1,TRBV19,TRBJ2-3,NA
TGTGCCAGCAGTTTATTGAGCGGGGGGGCCACCGATACGCAGTATTTT,CASSLLSGGATDTQYF,TRBD2,TRBV27,TRBJ2-3,NA
TGTGCCAGCAGCCCCTGGGGGGGTTACATGAACACTGAAGCTTTCTTT,CASSPWGGYMNTEAFF,NA,TRBV11-3,TRBJ1-1,NA
TGTGCCAGCACCCCTTCGGGGACAGTCCGGGATTTCTTT,CASTPSGTVRDFF,TRBD1,TRBV27,TRBJ1-1,NA
TGCGCCAGCAGCCACGTCCTAGCGGGGCTGCAGTACTTC,CASSHVLAGLQYF,TRBD2,TRBV4-1,TRBJ2-7,NA
TGTGCCTGGAGTGTTATCGGCGCAACTAATGAAAAACTGTTTTTT,CAWSVIGATNEKLFF,NA,TRBV30,TRBJ1-4,NA
TGTGCCAGCAGCTTGGCAGGGCCAGGGGGCTACACCTTC,CASSLAGPGGYTF,NA,TRBV5-6,TRBJ1-2,NA
TGTGCCAGCTCTCCGGGACAGGGCTACTCCTACGAGCAGTACTTC,CASSPGQGYSYEQYF,TRBD1,TRBV18,TRBJ2-7,NA
TGCAGCGTTCCTAGGGACCGCACCTACAATGAGCAGTTCTTC,CSVPRDRTYNEQFF,NA,TRBV29-1,TRBJ2-1,NA
TGTGCCAGCAGAACGGACAGAGCGAACACCGGGGAGCTGTTTTTT,CASRTDRANTGELFF,NA,TRBV7-2,TRBJ2-2,NA
TGTGCCAGCAGCTCTCGGGCTAGCGGGACCGGTTACGAGCAGTACTTC,CASSSRASGTGYEQYF,TRBD2,TRBV7-9,TRBJ2-7,NA
TGTGCCAGTAGTATCACCGGGGAGCTGTTTTTT,CASSITGELFF,NA,TRBV19,TRBJ2-2,once
TGTGCCAGCCAGGGGACAACTAATGAAAAACTGTTTTTT,CASQGTTNEKLFF,NA,TRBV6-5,TRBJ1-4,NA
TGCGCCAGCAGCGACCAGCGGGGGGGCCAAGAGACCCAGTACTTC,CASSDQRGGQETQYF,TRBD2,TRBV5-1,TRBJ2-5,NA
TGCAGCGTTTCTGGGGGAGACTATGGCTACACCTTC,CSVSGGDYGYTF,NA,TRBV29-1,TRBJ1-2,NA
TGTGCCAGCAGCAGGGGGCTGACTAGCGGGAGGGAGGGCGATGAGCAGTTCTTC,CASSRGLTSGREGDEQFF,TRBD2,TRBV27,TRBJ2-1,NA
TGTGCCAGTAGGCTGGACAGAGCCTCTGGAAACACCATATATTTT,CASRLDRASGNTIYF,NA,TRBV19,TRBJ1-3,NA
TGTGCCAGCAGCTTAGAACAGTTAGAGACCCAGTACTTC,CASSLEQLETQYF,NA,TRBV7-2,TRBJ2-5,NA
TGCGCCAGCACCATGGGCTGGGGGGACCAAGAGACCCAGTACTTC,CASTMGWGDQETQYF,NA,TRBV5-1,TRBJ2-5,NA
TGTGCCTCCTCCGGGACAGGGGTCGGTGAGCAGTTCTTC,CASSGTGVGEQFF,TRBD1,TRBV24-1,TRBJ2-1,once
TGTGCCAGCAGCTTAGGGACAGTAGGCTACACCTTC,CASSLGTVGYTF,NA,TRBV13,TRBJ1-2,NA
TGTGCCAGCAGCGCCCGCGGGGGGTCCTACAATGAGCAGTTCTTC,CASSARGGSYNEQFF,TRBD2,TRBV7-2,TRBJ2-1,NA
TGTGCCAGCAGCCCCATGAGCGGGGAGACCCAGTACTTC,CASSPMSGETQYF,NA,TRBV7-9,TRBJ2-5,NA
TGTGCCAGCAGTTCCGAAATGGGGGGTGAAGGCACTGAAGCTTTCTTT,CASSSEMGGEGTEAFF,NA,TRBV28,TRBJ1-1,NA
TGTGCCAGCAGTCGGGGACGGGCGAACACTGAAGCTTTCTTT,CASSRGRANTEAFF,NA,TRBV6-5,TRBJ1-1,NA
TGTGCCAGCATCAAAATGGGGCTGGGAGCTTTCTTT,CASIKMGLGAFF,NA,TRBV6-5,TRBJ1-1,NA
TGTGCCAGCAGTAGATATTCGGTATCGGGAGGAAACACCATATATTTT,CASSRYSVSGGNTIYF,NA,TRBV2,TRBJ1-3,few